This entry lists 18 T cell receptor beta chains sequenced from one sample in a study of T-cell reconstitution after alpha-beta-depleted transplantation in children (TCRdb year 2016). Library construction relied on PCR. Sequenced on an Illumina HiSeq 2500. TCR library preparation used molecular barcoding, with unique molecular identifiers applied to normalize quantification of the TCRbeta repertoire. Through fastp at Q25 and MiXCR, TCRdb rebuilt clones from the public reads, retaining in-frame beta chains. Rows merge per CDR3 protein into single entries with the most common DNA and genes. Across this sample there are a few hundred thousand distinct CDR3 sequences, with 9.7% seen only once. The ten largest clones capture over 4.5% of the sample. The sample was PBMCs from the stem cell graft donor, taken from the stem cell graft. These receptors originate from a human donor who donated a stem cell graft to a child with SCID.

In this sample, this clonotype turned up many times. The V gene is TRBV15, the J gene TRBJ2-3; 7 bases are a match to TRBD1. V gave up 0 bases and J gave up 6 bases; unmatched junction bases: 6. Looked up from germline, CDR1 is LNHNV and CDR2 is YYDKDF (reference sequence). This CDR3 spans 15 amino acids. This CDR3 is CATSRDPGGLDTQYF. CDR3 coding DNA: TGTGCCACCAGCAGAGACCCAGGGGGTTTGGATACGCAGTATTTT.

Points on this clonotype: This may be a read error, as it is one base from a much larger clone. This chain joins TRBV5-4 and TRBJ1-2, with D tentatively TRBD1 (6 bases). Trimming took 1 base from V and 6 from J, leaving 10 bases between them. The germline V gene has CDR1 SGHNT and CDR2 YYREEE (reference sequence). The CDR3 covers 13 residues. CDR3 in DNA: TGTGCCAGCAGCTTGACGGGGGCCCATGGCTACACCTTC. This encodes CASSLTGAHGYTF.

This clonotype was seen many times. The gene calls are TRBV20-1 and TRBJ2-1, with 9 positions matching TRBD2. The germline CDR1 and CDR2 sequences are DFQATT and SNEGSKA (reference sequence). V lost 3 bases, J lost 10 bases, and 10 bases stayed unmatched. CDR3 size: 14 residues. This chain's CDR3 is CSARGPGLAGEQFF. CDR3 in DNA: TGCAGTGCTAGGGGACCGGGACTAGCTGGCGAGCAGTTCTTC.

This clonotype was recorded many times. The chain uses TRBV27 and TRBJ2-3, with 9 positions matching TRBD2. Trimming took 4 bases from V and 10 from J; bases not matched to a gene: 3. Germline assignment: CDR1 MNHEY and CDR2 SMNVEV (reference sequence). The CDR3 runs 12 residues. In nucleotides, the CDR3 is TGTGCCAGCAGTTCGAGCGGGGGGCCGCAGTATTTT. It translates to CASSSSGGPQYF.

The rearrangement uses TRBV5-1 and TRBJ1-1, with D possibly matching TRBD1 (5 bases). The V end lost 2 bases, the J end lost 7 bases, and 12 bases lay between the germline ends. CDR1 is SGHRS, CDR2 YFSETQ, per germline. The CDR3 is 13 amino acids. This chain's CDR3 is CASSLQRGDEAFF. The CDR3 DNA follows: TGCGCCAGCAGCTTACAGCGGGGGGATGAAGCTTTCTTT.

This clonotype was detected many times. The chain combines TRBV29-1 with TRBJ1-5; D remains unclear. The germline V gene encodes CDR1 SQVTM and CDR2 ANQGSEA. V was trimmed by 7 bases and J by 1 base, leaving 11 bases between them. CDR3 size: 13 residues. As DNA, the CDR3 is TGCAGCGGAGCCGAGGGAAGCAATCAGCCCCAGCATTTT. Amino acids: CSGAEGSNQPQHF.

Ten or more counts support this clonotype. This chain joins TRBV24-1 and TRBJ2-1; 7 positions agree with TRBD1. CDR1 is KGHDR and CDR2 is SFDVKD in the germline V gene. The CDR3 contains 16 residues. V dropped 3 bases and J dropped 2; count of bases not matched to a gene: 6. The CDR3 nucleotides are TGTGCCACCAGTGATGGGGGACAGTTTCCCTACAATGAGCAGTTCTTC. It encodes CATSDGGQFPYNEQFF.

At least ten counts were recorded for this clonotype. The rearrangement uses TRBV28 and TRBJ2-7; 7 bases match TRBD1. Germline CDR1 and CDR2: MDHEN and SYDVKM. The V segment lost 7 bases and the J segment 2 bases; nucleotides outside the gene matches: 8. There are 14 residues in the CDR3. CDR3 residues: CASTQGSITYEQYF. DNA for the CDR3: TGTGCCAGCACACAGGGGTCGATCACCTACGAGCAGTACTTC.

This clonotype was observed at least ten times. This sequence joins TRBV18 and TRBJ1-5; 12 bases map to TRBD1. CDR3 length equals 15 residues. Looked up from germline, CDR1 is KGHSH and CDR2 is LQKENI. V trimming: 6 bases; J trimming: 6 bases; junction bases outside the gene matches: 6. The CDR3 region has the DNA TGTGCCAGCTCCGAGGGACAGGGGGCGGGTCAGCCCCAGCATTTT. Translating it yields CASSEGQGAGQPQHF. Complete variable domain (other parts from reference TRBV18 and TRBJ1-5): NAGVMQNPRHLVRRRGQEARLRCSPMKGHSHVYWYRQLPEEGLKFMVYLQKENIIDESGMPKERFSAEFPKEGPSILRIQQVVRGDSAAYFCASSEGQGAGQPQHFGDGTRLSIL.

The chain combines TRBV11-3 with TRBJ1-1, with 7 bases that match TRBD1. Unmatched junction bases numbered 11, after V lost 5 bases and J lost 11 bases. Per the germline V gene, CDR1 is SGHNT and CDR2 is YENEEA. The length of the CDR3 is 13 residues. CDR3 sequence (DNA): TGTGCCAGCAGCCCCCGACAGGGCGATAAGGCTTTCTTT. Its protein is CASSPRQGDKAFF.

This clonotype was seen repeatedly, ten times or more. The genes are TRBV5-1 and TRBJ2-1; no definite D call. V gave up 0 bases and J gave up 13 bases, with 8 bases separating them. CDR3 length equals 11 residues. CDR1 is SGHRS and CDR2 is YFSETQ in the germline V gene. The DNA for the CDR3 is TGCGCCAGCAGCTTGGACTACCTACAGTTCTTC. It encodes CASSLDYLQFF.

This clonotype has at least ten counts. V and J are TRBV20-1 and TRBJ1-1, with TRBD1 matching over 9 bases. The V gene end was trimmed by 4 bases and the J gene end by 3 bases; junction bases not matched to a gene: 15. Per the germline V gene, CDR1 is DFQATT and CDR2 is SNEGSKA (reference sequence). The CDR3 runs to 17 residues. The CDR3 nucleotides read TGCAGTGCTAAAGGAAATAGTCCGGGACAGGGTGACACTGAAGCTTTCTTT. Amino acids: CSAKGNSPGQGDTEAFF.

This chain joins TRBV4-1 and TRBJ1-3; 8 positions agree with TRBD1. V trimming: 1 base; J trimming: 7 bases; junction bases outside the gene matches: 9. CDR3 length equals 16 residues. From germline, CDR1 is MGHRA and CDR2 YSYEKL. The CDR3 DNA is TGCGCCAGCAGCCAAGTTGTCCGACAGGGGTTCAACACCATATATTTT. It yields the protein CASSQVVRQGFNTIYF.

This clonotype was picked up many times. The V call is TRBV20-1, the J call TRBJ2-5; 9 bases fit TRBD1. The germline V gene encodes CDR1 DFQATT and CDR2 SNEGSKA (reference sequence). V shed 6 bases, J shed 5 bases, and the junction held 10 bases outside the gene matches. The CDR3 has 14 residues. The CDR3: CSALPGQGRETQYF. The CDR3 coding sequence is TGCAGTGCCCTGCCGGGACAGGGACGGGAGACCCAGTACTTC.

CDR3 coding DNA: TGTGCCAGCAGCTTGGGGACATTTAAGGAAGCTTTCTTT. This translates into CASSLGTFKEAFF. The chain recombines TRBV7-9 with TRBJ1-1; the D gene is possibly TRBD1 (6 bases). Trimming cost V 3 bases and J 8 bases, with 13 bases left between them. CDR1 SEHNR and CDR2 FQNEAQ come from the germline V gene (reference sequence). CDR3 length equals 13 residues.

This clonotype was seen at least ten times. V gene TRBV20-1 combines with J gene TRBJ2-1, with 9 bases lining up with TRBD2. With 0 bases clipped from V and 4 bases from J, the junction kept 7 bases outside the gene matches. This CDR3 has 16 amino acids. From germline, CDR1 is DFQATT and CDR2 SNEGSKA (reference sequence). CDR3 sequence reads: CSARDLRRGGYNEQFF. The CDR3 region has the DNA TGCAGTGCTAGAGATCTTCGGCGGGGGGGGTACAATGAGCAGTTCTTC.

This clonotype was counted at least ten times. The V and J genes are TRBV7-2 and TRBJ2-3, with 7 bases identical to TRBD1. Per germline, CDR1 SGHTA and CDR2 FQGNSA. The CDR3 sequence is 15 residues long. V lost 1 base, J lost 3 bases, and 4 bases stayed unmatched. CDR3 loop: CASSLDRGYTDTQYF. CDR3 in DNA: TGTGCCAGCAGCTTAGACAGGGGCTATACAGATACGCAGTATTTT.

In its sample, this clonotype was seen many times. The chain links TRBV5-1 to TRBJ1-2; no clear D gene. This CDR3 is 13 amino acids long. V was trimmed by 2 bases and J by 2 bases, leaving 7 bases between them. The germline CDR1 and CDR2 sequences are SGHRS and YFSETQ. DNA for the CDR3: TGCGCCAGCAGCTTAGAGGGAAACTATGGCTACACCTTC. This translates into CASSLEGNYGYTF. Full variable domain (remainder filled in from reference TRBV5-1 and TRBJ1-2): KAGVTQTPRYLIKTRGQQVTLSCSPISGHRSVSWYQQTPGQGLQFLFEYFSETQRNKGNFPGRFSGRQFSNSRSEMNVSTLELGDSALYLCASSLEGNYGYTFGSGTRLTVV.